This T cell receptor beta chain is from a study of T-cell reconstitution after alpha-beta-depleted transplantation in children. Points from the study as a whole: The study reportedly traced alpha-beta T cells about two months after transplant to several hundred expanded graft clones.

Unique molecular identifiers were incorporated into the prepared TCRbeta library. A single record per CDR3 protein comes from TCRdb applying MiXCR to the PCR reads. The table records about 540,000 distinct CDR3 sequences, 25% to 30% of them present only once. This clonotype turned up a few times. Antigen: not known. This CDR3 region has 15 residues. CDR1 and CDR2 (germline): SGHRS, YFSETQ. V was cut by 0 bases and J by 3 bases, with 13 bases left in between. This chain connects TRBV5-1 to TRBJ2-7; perhaps D is TRBD1 or TRBD2 (5 bases each). The clonotype originates from a boy under two years old with Wiskott-Aldrich syndrome, due to receive a stem cell transplant. This sample comprised PBMCs, obtained before TCRalphabeta/CD19-depleted stem cell transplant. CDR3 loop: CASSLGGRPFYEQYF. CDR3 DNA: TGCGCCAGCAGCTTGGGGGGACGGCCCTTCTACGAGCAGTACTTC. Supplemented by reference TRBV5-1 and TRBJ2-7, the full variable domain reads KAGVTQTPRYLIKTRGQQVTLSCSPISGHRSVSWYQQTPGQGLQFLFEYFSETQRNKGNFPGRFSGRQFSNSRSEMNVSTLELGDSALYLCASSLGGRPFYEQYFGPGTRLTVT.